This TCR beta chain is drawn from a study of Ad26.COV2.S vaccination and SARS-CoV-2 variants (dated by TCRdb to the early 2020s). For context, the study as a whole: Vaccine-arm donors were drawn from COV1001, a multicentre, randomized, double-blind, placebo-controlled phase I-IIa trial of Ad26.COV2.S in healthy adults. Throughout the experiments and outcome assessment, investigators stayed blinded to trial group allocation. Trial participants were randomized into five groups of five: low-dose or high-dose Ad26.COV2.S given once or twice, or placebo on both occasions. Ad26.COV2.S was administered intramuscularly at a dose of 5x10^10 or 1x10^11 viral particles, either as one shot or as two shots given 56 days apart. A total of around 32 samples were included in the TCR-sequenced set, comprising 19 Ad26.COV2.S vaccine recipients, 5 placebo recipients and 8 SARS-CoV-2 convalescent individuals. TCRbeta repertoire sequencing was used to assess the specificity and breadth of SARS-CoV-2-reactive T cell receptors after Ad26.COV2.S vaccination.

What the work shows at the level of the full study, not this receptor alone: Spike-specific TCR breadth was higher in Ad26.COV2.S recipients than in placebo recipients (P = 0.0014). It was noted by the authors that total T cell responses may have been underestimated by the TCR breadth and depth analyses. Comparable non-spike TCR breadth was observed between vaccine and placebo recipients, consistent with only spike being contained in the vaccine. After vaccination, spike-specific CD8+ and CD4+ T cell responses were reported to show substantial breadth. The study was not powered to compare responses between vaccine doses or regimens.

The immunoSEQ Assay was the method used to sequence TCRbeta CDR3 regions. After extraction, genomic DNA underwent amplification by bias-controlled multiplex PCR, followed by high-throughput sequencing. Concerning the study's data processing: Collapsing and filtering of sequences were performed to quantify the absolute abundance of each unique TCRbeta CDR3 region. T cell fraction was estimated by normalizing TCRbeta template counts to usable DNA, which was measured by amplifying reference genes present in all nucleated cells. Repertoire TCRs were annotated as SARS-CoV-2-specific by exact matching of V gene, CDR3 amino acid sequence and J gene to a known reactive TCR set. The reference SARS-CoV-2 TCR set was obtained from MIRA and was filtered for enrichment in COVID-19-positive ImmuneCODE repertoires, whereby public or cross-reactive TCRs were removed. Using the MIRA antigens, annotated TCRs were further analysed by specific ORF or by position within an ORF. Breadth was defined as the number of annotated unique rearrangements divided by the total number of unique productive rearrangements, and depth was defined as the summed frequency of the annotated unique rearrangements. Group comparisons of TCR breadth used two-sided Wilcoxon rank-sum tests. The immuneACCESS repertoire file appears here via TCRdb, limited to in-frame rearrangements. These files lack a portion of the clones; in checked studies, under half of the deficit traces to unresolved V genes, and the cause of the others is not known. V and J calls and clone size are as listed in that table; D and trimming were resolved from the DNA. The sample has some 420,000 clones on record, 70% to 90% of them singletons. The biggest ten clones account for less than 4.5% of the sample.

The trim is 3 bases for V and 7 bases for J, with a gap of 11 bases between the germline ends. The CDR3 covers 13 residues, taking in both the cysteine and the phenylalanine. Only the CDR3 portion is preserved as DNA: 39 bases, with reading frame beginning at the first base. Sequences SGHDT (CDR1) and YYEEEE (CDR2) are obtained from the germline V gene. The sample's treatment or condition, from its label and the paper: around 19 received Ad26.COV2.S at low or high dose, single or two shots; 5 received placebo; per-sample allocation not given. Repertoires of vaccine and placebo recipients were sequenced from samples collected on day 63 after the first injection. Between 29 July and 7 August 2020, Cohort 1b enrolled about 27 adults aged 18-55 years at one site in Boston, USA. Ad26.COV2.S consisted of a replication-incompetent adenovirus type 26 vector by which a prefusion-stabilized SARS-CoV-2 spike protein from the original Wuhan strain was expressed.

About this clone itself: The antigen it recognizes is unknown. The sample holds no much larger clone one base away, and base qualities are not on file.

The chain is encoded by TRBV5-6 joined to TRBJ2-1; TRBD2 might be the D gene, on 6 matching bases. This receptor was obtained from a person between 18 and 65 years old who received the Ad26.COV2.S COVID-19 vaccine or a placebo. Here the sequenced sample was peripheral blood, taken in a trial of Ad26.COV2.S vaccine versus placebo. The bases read TGTGCCAGCAGCTACGCTGGAGGGAATGAGCAGTTCTTC. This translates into CASSYAGGNEQFF.